This T cell receptor (beta chain) was retrieved from a study of CD8+CD57+ T cells in acquired aplastic anemia. Study-wide context: Healthy CD8+ samples averaged around 10 million reads. Study outcomes and limitations: Overlapping CD8+ CDR3 repertoires of patients and controls contained twenty-nine shared sequences.

This clonotype was found once. Antigen unknown. Both TCR beta VDJ combination and CDR3 sequence profiling were carried out. Genomic DNA was the template for this profiling. From the reads, TCRdb called clonotypes with MiXCR, one entry per CDR3 protein. The sample shows about 130,000 distinct CDR3 sequences, about 48% of them seen only once. The CDR3 loop spans 14 amino acids. Germline CDR1 ENHRY, CDR2 SYGVKD. J gave up 2 bases and V 10 bases, and 6 bases lay outside the gene matches. The sample consisted of sorted CD4+, CD8+, or CD8+CD57+ T cells (not recorded which) from PBMCs. V usage is TRBV10-3 and J usage is TRBJ2-5, with 11 bases aligning to TRBD2. This receptor was identified in a human donor in good health, serving as a control. The CDR3 coding sequence is TGTGCCACCAGCCTAGCGGGGGGACAAGAGACCCAGTACTTC. Protein product: CATSLAGGQETQYF.